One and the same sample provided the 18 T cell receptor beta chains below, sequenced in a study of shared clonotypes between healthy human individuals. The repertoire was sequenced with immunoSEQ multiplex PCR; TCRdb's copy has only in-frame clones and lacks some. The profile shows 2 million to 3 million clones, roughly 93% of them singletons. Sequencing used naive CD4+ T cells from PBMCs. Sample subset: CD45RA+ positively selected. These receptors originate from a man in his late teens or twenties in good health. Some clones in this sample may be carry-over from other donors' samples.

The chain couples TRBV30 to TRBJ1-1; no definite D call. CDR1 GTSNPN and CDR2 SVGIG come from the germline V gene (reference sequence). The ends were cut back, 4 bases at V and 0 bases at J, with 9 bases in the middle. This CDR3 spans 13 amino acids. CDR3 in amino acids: CAWKVSMNTEAFF. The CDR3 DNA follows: TGTGCCTGGAAGGTTTCTATGAACACTGAAGCTTTCTTT.

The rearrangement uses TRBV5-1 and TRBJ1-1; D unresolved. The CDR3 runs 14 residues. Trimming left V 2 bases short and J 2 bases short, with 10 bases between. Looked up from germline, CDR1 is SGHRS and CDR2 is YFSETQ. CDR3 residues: CASSFPSANTEAFF. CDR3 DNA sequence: TGCGCCAGCAGCTTCCCCTCGGCAAACACTGAAGCTTTCTTT.

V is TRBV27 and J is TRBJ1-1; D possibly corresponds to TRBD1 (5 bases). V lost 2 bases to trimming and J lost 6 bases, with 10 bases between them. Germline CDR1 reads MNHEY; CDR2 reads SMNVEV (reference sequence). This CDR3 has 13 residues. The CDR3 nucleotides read TGTGCCAGCAGTTTAAAGGGGTTCTCTGAAGCTTTCTTT. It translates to CASSLKGFSEAFF.

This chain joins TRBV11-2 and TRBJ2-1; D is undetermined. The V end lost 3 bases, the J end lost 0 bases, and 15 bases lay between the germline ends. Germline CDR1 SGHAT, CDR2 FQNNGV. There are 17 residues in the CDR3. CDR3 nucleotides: TGTGCCAGCAGCTTTACCGGCTGGCCCCGCTCCTACAATGAGCAGTTCTTC. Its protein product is CASSFTGWPRSYNEQFF.

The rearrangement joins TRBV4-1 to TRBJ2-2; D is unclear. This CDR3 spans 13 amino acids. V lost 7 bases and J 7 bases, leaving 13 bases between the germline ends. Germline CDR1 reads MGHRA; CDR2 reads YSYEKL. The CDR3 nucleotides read TGCGCCAGCAAAAAAGATCTAAGCGGGGAGCTGTTTTTT. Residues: CASKKDLSGELFF.

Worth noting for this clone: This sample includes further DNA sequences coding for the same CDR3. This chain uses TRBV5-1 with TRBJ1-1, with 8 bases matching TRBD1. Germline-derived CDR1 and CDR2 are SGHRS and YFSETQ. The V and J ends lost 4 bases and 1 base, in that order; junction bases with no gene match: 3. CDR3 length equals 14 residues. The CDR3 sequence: CASSRTGSNTEAFF. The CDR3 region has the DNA TGCGCCAGCAGCCGGACAGGGTCGAACACTGAAGCTTTCTTT.

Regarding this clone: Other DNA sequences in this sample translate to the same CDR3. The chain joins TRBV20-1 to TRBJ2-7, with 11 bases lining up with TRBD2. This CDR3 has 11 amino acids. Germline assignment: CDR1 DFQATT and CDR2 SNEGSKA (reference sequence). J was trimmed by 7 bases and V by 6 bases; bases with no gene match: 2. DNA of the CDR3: TGCAGTGCCGGGACTAGCGGAGAGCAGTACTTC. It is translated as CSAGTSGEQYF.

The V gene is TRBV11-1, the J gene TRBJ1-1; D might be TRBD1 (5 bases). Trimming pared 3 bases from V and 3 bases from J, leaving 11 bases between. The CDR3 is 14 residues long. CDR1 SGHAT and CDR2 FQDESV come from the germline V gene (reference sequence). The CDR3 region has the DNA TGTGCCAGCAGCTTGAACCTAGGGGACACTGAAGCTTTCTTT. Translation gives CASSLNLGDTEAFF.

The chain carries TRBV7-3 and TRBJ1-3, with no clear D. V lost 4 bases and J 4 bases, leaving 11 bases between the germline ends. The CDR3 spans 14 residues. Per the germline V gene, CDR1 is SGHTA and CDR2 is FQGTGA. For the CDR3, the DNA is TGTGCCAGCAGCTCCCGGAGTACGGGAAACACCATATATTTT. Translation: CASSSRSTGNTIYF.

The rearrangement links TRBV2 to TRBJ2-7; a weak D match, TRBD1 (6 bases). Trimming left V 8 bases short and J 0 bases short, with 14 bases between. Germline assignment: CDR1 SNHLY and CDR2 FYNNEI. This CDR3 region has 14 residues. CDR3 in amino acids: CASQDRDNSYEQYF. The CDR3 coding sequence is TGTGCCAGCCAAGACCGGGACAACTCCTACGAGCAGTACTTC.

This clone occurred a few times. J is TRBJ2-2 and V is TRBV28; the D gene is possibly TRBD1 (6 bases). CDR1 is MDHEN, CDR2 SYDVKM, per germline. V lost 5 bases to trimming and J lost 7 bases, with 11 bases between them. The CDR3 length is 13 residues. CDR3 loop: CASSINRDGELFF. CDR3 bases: TGTGCCAGCAGTATCAACAGGGACGGGGAGCTGTTTTTT.

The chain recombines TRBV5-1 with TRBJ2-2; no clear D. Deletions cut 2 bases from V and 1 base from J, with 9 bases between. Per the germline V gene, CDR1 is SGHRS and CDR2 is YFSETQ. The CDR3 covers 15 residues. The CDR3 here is CASSFLEMNTGELFF. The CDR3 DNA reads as TGCGCCAGCAGCTTTCTAGAGATGAACACCGGGGAGCTGTTTTTT.

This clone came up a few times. The CDR3 sequence is CASGASGVVGELFF. The CDR3 coding sequence is TGTGCCAGCGGCGCTAGCGGAGTGGTCGGGGAGCTGTTTTTT. The chain employs TRBV7-3 and TRBJ2-2; TRBD2 agrees at 7 bases. The CDR3 length is 14 residues. J lost 7 bases, V lost 8 bases, and 10 bases had no gene match. Germline V gene lookup returns CDR1 SGHTA and CDR2 FQGTGA.

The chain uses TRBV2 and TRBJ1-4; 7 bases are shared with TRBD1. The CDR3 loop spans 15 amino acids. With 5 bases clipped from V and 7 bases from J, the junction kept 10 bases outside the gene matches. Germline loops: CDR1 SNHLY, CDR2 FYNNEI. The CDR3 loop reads CASSSSRDRSEKLFF. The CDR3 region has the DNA TGTGCCAGCAGTTCTAGCCGGGACAGATCTGAAAAACTGTTTTTT.

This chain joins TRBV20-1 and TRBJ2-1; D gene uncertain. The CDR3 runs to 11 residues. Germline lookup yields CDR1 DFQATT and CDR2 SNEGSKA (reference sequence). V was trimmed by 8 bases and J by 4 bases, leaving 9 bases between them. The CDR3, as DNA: TGCAGTTACCAAGAATACAATGAGCAGTTCTTC. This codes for CSYQEYNEQFF.

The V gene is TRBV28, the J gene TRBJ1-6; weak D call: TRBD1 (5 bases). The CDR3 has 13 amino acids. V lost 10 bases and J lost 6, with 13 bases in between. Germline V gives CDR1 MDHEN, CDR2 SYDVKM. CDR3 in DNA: TGTGCCACCGGGGCGTGGGGTAATTCACCCCTCCACTTT. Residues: CATGAWGNSPLHF.

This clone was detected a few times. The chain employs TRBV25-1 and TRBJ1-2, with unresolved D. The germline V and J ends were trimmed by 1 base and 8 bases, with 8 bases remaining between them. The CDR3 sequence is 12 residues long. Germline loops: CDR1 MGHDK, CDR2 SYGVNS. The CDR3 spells CASSESAGGYTF. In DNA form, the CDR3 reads TGTGCCAGCAGTGAATCTGCGGGCGGCTACACCTTC.

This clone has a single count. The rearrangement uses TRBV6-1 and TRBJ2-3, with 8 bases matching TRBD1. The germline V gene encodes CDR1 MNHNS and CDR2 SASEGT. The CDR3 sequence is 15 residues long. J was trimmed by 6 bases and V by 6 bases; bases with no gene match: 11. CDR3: CASRTRTGRRDTQYF. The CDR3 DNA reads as TGTGCCAGCAGGACCCGGACAGGGAGGCGGGATACGCAGTATTTT.